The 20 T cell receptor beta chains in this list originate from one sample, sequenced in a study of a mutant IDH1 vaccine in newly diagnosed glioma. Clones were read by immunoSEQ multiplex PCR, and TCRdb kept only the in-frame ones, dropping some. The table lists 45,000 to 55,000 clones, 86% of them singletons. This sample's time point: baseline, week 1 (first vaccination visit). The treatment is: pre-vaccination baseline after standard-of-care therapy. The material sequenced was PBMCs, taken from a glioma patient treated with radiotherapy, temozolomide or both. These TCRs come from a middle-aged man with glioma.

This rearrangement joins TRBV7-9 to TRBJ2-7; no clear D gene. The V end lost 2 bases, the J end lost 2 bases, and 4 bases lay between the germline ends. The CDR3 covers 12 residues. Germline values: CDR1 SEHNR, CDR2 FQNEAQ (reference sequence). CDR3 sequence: CASSLHPYEQYF. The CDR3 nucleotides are TGTGCCAGCAGCTTACATCCCTACGAGCAGTACTTC.

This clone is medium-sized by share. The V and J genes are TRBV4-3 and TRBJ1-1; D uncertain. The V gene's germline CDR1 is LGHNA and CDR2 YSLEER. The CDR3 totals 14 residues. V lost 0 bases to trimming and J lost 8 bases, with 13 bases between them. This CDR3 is CASSQDTLRSEAFF. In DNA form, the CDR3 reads TGCGCCAGCAGCCAAGATACCTTGCGGTCCGAAGCTTTCTTT.

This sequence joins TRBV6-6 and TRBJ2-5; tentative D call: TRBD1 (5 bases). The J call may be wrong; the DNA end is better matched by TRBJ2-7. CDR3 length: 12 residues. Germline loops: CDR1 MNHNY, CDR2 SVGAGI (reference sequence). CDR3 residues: CASSAETDEQYF. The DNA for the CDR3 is TGTGCCAGCAGTGCCGAGACAGACGAGCAGTACTTC.

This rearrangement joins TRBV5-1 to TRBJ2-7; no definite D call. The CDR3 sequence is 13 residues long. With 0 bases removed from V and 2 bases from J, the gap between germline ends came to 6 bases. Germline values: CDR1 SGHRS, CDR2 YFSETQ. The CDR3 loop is CASSLDVPYEQYF. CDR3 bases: TGCGCCAGCAGCTTGGACGTACCCTACGAGCAGTACTTC.

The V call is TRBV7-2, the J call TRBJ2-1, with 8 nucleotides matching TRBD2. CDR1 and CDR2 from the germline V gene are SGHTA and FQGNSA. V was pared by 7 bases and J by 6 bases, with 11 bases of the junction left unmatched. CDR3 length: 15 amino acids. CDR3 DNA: TGTGCCAGCACCCTTAGCGGGATGGGGGGCAATGAGCAGTTCTTC. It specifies CASTLSGMGGNEQFF.

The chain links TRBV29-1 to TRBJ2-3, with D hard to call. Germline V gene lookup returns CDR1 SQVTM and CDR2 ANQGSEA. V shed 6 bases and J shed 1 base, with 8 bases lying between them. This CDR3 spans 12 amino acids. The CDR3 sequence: CSVGRGTDTQYF. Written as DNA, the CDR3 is TGCAGCGTCGGAAGGGGCACAGATACGCAGTATTTT.

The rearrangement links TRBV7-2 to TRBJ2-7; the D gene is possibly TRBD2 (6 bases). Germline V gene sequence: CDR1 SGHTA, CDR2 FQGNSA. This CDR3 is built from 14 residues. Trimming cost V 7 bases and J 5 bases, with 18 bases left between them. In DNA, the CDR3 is TGTGCCAGCACCATTAAGACGGGAGTCCACGAGCAGTACTTC. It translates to CASTIKTGVHEQYF.

This CDR3 is CASSVGRGPPSYEQYF. The DNA of the CDR3 is TGTGCCAGCAGCGTAGGGAGGGGACCGCCCTCCTACGAGCAGTACTTC. The chain has TRBV9 and TRBJ2-7, with D possibly TRBD2 on 6 matching bases. Germline V CDR1 and CDR2: SGDLS, YYNGEE. V was trimmed by 0 bases and J by 0 bases, leaving 13 bases between them. The CDR3 consists of 16 residues.

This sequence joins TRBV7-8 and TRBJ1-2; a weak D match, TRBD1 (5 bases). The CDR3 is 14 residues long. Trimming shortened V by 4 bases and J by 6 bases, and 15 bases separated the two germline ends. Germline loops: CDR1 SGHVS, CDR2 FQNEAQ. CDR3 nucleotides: TGTGCCAGCAGCTCCGGGACGAAACAGCATGGCTACACCTTC. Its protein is CASSSGTKQHGYTF.

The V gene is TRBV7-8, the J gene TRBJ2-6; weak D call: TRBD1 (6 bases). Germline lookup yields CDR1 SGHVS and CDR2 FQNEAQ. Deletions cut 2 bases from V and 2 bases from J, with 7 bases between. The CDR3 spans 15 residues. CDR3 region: CASSLNRAGANVLTF. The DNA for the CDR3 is TGTGCCAGCAGCTTAAACAGGGCTGGGGCCAACGTCCTGACTTTC.

The CDR3 DNA reads TGTGCCAGCAGCTCGTTCAAGCGTAGCACAGATACGCAGTATTTT. It translates to CASSSFKRSTDTQYF. The chain is built from TRBV27 and TRBJ2-3, with D unclear. CDR3 size: 15 residues. Trimming shortened V by 6 bases and J by 0 bases, and 13 bases separated the two germline ends. Germline V CDR1 and CDR2: MNHEY, SMNVEV (reference sequence).

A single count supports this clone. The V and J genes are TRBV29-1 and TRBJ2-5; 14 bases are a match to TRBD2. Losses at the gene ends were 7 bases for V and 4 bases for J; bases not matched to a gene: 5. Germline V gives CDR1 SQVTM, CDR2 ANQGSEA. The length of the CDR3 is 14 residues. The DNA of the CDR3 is TGCAGCGCGGGGACTAGCGGGAGTCCAGAGACCCAGTACTTC. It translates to CSAGTSGSPETQYF.

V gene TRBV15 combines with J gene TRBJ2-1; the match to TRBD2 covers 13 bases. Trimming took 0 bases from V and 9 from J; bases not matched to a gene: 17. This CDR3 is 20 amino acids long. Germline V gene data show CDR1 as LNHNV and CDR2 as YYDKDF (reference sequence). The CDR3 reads CATSRDPAWGTSGKGSEQFF. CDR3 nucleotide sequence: TGTGCCACCAGCAGAGATCCGGCCTGGGGGACTAGCGGGAAAGGCAGTGAGCAGTTCTTC.

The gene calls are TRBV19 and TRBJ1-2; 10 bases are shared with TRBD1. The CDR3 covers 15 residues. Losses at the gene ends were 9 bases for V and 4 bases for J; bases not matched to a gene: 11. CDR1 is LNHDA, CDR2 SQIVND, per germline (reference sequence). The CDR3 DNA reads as TGTGCCAGCTGGGGACAGGGGTTCGGTAGCTATGGCTACACCTTC. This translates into CASWGQGFGSYGYTF.

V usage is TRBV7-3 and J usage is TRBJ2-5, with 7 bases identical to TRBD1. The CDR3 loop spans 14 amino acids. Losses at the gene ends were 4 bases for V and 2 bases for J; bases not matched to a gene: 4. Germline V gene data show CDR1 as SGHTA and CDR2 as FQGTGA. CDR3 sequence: CASSSTGVQETQYF. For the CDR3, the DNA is TGTGCCAGCAGCTCCACAGGGGTACAAGAGACCCAGTACTTC.

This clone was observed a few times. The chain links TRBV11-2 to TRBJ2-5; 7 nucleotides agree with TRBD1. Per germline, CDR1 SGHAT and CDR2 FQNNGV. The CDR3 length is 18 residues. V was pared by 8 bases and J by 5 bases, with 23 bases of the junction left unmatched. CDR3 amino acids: CASGQPTGNRRIQETQYF. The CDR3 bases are TGTGCCAGCGGTCAACCGACAGGGAATAGGCGGATACAGGAGACCCAGTACTTC. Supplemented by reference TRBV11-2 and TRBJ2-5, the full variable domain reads EAGVAQSPRYKIIEKRQSVAFWCNPISGHATLYWYQQILGQGPKLLIQFQNNGVVDDSQLPKDRFSAERLKGVDSTLKIQPAKLEDSAVYLCASGQPTGNRRIQETQYFGPGTRLLVL.

CDR3 sequence: CAISRQNYGYTF. In DNA form, the CDR3 reads TGTGCCATCAGTAGACAGAACTATGGCTACACCTTC. V usage is TRBV10-3 and J usage is TRBJ1-2, with a weak D call TRBD1 (5 bases). Germline V lookup: CDR1 ENHRY, CDR2 SYGVKD. Trimming removed 5 bases from V and 2 bases from J, with 6 bases in between. The CDR3 covers 12 residues.

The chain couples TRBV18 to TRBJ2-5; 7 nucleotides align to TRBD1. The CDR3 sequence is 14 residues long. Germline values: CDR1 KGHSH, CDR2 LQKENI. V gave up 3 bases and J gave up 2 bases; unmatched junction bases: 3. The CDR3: CASSPRQGQETQYF. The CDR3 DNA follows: TGTGCCAGCTCACCCAGACAGGGTCAAGAGACCCAGTACTTC.

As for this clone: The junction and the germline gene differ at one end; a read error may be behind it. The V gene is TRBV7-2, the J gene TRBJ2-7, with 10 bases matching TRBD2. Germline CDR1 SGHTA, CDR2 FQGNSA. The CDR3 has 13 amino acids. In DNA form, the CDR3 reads TGTGCCAGCAGCCTAGCGGGAGTGGGCGAGCAGTACTTC. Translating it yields CASSLAGVGEQYF.

The CDR3 coding sequence is TGCGCCAGCAGCTTGGGACAGGAGACCGGGGAGCTGTTTTTT. Translated, it gives CASSLGQETGELFF. V gene TRBV5-1 combines with J gene TRBJ2-2, with D maybe TRBD1 (6 bases). Germline V lookup: CDR1 SGHRS, CDR2 YFSETQ. V lost 0 bases, J lost 5 bases, and 8 bases lay in between. CDR3 size: 14 residues.